The sequence of this T cell receptor (beta chain) was determined in a study of blood T cells in healthy people across ages (dated by TCRdb to 2015 to 2017). The study in broad terms: In model experiments, roughly one uniquely barcoded TCR beta cDNA molecule per two T cells was captured by template switching. For two donors (one aged 18 to 29 and one aged 80 or older), the study analyzed two additional independent replicas of 1 million unique cDNA reads from the same blood draw. To track age-related changes in TCR beta repertoire diversity, the study relied on deep sequencing normalized with unique cDNA molecular identifiers. To avoid experimental bias, donors of different ages were spread randomly across the sequencing lanes. Four age groups were formed from the donors: young (average approximately 17 years), middle-aged (approximately 40), aged (62) and long-lived (roughly 88). What the research found in general, with its limitations: Because the CMV infection status of the donors was unknown, age-related changes in expanded clonotypes may potentially have been confounded. Observed TCR beta diversity correlated strongly with the percentage of naive T cells measured by flow cytometry. Because profiling used bulk unsorted PBMCs, naive and antigen-experienced compartments could not be compared conclusively. Estimates of total diversity based on one million sequenced T cells were regarded as lower bounds and as underestimates. Compared with the aged group, more naive CD4+ T cells, fewer expanded clones and increased TCR diversity were shown by the long-lived group, suggesting age selection. Observed TCR beta diversity per million T cells fell roughly linearly with age, and a significant reduction was already apparent by age around 40.

The roughly 39 donors, aged roughly 6 to 95 years, were systemically healthy Caucasian individuals from Russia. Each donor gave around 9.5 milliliters of peripheral blood, collected into EDTA-treated Vacutainer tubes. Ficoll-Paque density-gradient centrifugation was used to isolate PBMCs, with at least 7 million per sample. Total RNA, at least 6 micrograms per sample, was extracted from PBMCs with Trizol reagent. Naive CD45RAhigh/CD27high T cell percentages were measured by flow cytometry on a PBMC aliquot from every donor. The sample holds many counts of this clonotype. The antigen this receptor binds is unknown. No much larger clone is present one base from it, and per-base qualities are unavailable. Receptor amplification or capture employed 5' RACE. TCRdb records Illumina HiSeq 2500 as the sequencer. A second about 7 to 11 cycle PCR used a sample-barcoded 5' primer and a J-beta primer mix. A unique molecular identifier was introduced onto each TCR beta cDNA molecule by a template-switch 5' adaptor carrying 12 random nucleotides. Each sample yielded at least 3 million CDR3-containing paired-end reads. First-strand cDNA synthesis was performed from all RNA using the Mint cDNA synthesis kit, with priming by a TRBC-specific oligonucleotide. All cDNA was treated with uracil-DNA glycosylase and then went through a first 18-cycle PCR with the universal primers M1SS and BC2_uni_R. Under the source paper's analysis protocol: Normalization of each sample was performed by random selection of 1 million high-quality reads, each carrying a distinct molecular identifier. Instead of being binned into consensus sequences, reads that shared molecular identifiers were thrown out. CDR3 identification, clonotype clustering and error correction used MiTCR with a Q25 quality threshold and the strictest error-elimination algorithm. A nonparametric unseen species model using Euler transformation provided a lower-bound estimate of total TCR beta diversity. The raw public data were reprocessed by TCRdb itself: fastp quality trimming at Q25, MiXCR clonotype calling, in-frame beta chains only. Every CDR3 protein is listed once, alongside the most common genes and DNA of its rows. The V and J calls here are based on TCRdb, not the publication. The sample includes about 1.4 million distinct CDR3 sequences, with roughly 60% observed a single time. The top ten constitute about 6.3% of the sample.

CDR1 SEHNR and CDR2 FQNEAQ are derived from the germline V gene (reference sequence). V is cut back by 2 bases and J by 0 bases, with 7 bases in the junction unmatched. Including cysteine and phenylalanine, the CDR3 has 17 amino acids. Solely the CDR3 DNA is kept, with 51 bases framed from the first base. The receptor's source is a young man in good health. Specimen: blood. Recombination connected TRBV7-9 to TRBJ2-1, with 7 central nucleotides matching TRBD2. CDR3 loop: CASSLPLAESSYNEQFF. The nucleotide sequence reads TGTGCCAGCAGCTTACCTCTAGCGGAGAGCTCCTACAATGAGCAGTTCTTC.